Below are 13 T cell receptor beta chains sequenced from a single sample in a study of blood T cell repertoires in COVID-19. TCRdb's copy holds only in-frame clones and misses some; the assay was immunoSEQ multiplex PCR. This table has about 170,000 clones, around 67% appearing once. The sample was peripheral blood. These TCRs come from a woman older than 75 with acute or convalescent COVID-19.

J is TRBJ2-1 and V is TRBV4-3; D gene uncertain. The V gene lost 0 bases and the J gene lost 9 bases, with 9 bases spanning the gap. The CDR3 contains 13 residues. The germline V gene encodes CDR1 LGHNA and CDR2 YSLEER. The CDR3 sequence is CASSQDGWAEQFF. CDR3 DNA sequence: TGCGCCAGCAGCCAAGATGGGTGGGCTGAGCAGTTCTTC.

The chain is built from TRBV6-5 and TRBJ2-1; perhaps TRBD2 as D (6 bases). Trimming removed 6 bases at V and 7 bases at J, with 7 bases between. Germline assignment: CDR1 MNHEY and CDR2 SVGAGI. The CDR3 runs to 11 residues. CDR3 in amino acids: CASSGGNEQFF. The DNA of the CDR3 is TGTGCCAGCAGCGGGGGAAATGAGCAGTTCTTC.

The chain combines TRBV28 with TRBJ2-1, with D maybe TRBD1 (6 bases). V lost 4 bases and J 4 bases, leaving 17 bases between the germline ends. CDR3 length: 16 amino acids. Germline values: CDR1 MDHEN, CDR2 SYDVKM. CDR3 residues: CASSSAAGTTYNEQFF. CDR3 sequence (DNA): TGTGCCAGCAGTTCGGCGGCCGGGACAACTTACAATGAGCAGTTCTTC.

The chain is built from TRBV19 and TRBJ1-2; 9 positions agree with TRBD1. With V trimmed by 5 bases and J by 9 bases, 10 bases remained unmatched. This CDR3 contains 14 residues. Germline V gene data show CDR1 as LNHDA and CDR2 as SQIVND (reference sequence). This chain's CDR3 is CASSPDRDRASYTF. In nucleotides, the CDR3 is TGTGCCAGTAGTCCAGACCGGGACAGGGCCAGCTACACCTTC. The full variable domain, rest sourced from reference TRBV19 and TRBJ1-2, is DGGITQSPKYLFRKEGQNVTLSCEQNLNHDAMYWYRQDPGQGLRLIYYSQIVNDFQKGDIAEGYSVSREKKESFPLTVTSAQKNPTAFYLCASSPDRDRASYTFGSGTRLTVV.

This clone was counted only a few times. This rearrangement joins TRBV29-1 to TRBJ1-1; 8 positions match TRBD1. This CDR3 is 13 amino acids long. The germline gives CDR1 SQVTM, CDR2 ANQGSEA. The V gene end was trimmed by 7 bases and the J gene end by 6 bases; junction bases not matched to a gene: 10. The DNA for the CDR3 is TGCAGCGCCAACCAGGGGGCTTACTCTGAAGCTTTCTTT. As protein: CSANQGAYSEAFF.

J is TRBJ1-1 and V is TRBV7-9; D call uncertain. Germline CDR1 is SEHNR and CDR2 is FQNEAQ (reference sequence). The germline V and J ends were trimmed by 4 bases and 9 bases, with 15 bases remaining between them. This CDR3 spans 13 amino acids. Written as DNA, the CDR3 is TGTGCCAGCAGCTCCCCACGGGGAGAACAAGCTTTCTTT. Translating gives CASSSPRGEQAFF.

This clone was observed once. The chain employs TRBV27 and TRBJ2-7, with 8 bases aligning to TRBD2. V was pared by 4 bases and J by 4 bases, with 6 bases of the junction left unmatched. Germline V CDR1 and CDR2: MNHEY, SMNVEV (reference sequence). CDR3 size: 14 residues. CDR3 in DNA: TGTGCCAGCAGTTCACTAGCGGAAGCTTACGAGCAGTACTTC. Protein product: CASSSLAEAYEQYF.

This chain joins TRBV13 and TRBJ2-7; TRBD1 agrees at 7 bases. CDR1 and CDR2 (germline): PRHDT, FYEKMQ (reference sequence). V lost 0 bases, J lost 5 bases, and 4 bases stayed unmatched. The CDR3 runs 14 residues. The CDR3 sequence is CASSLGTGQDEQYF. CDR3 DNA sequence: TGTGCCAGCAGCTTAGGGACAGGGCAGGACGAGCAGTACTTC. The entire variable domain, with the rest obtained from reference TRBV13 and TRBJ2-7, is as follows: AAGVIQSPRHLIKEKRETATLKCYPIPRHDTVYWYQQGPGQDPQFLISFYEKMQSDKGSIPDRFSAQQFSDYHSELNMSSLELGDSALYFCASSLGTGQDEQYFGPGTRLTVT.

The chain has TRBV7-9 and TRBJ1-4, with 11 positions matching TRBD1. Germline V gene lookup returns CDR1 SEHNR and CDR2 FQNEAQ (reference sequence). The CDR3 loop spans 16 amino acids. The trim removed 5 bases at V and 0 bases at J, leaving 2 bases unmatched. As DNA, the CDR3 is TGTGCCAGCAGCCCGGGACAGGGGGCAACTAATGAAAAACTGTTTTTT. As protein: CASSPGQGATNEKLFF.

The gene calls are TRBV19 and TRBJ1-5; the D is unclear. Germline V gene sequence: CDR1 LNHDA, CDR2 SQIVND (reference sequence). Trimming pared 6 bases from V and 7 bases from J, leaving 13 bases between. This CDR3 has 13 amino acids. CDR3 amino acids: CASSLGSGQPQHF. The CDR3 nucleotides are TGTGCCAGTAGCCTCGGGTCGGGACAGCCCCAGCATTTT. Supplemented by reference TRBV19 and TRBJ1-5, the full variable domain reads DGGITQSPKYLFRKEGQNVTLSCEQNLNHDAMYWYRQDPGQGLRLIYYSQIVNDFQKGDIAEGYSVSREKKESFPLTVTSAQKNPTAFYLCASSLGSGQPQHFGDGTRLSIL.

J is TRBJ2-1 and V is TRBV19; TRBD2 matches at 7 bases. This CDR3 comprises 15 residues. With V trimmed by 3 bases and J by 0 bases, 2 bases remained unmatched. Germline CDR1 reads LNHDA; CDR2 reads SQIVND (reference sequence). The CDR3 spells CASSMWGGSYNEQFF. CDR3 in DNA: TGTGCCAGTAGTATGTGGGGGGGCTCCTACAATGAGCAGTTCTTC.

The chain combines TRBV3-1 (or the pseudogene TRBV3-2) with TRBJ2-7, with D possibly matching TRBD1 (5 bases). This CDR3 is 15 amino acids long. Trimming removed 0 bases at V and 5 bases at J, with 14 bases between. Germline CDR1 and CDR2: LGHDT and YNNKEL (reference sequence). This CDR3 is CASSQDQGSRNEQYF. DNA of the CDR3: TGTGCCAGCAGCCAAGATCAGGGTAGCCGCAACGAGCAGTACTTC.

This chain uses TRBV10-3 with TRBJ2-2; TRBD1 is a possible D gene (6 bases). V lost 7 bases to trimming and J lost 0 bases, with 15 bases between them. CDR3 length equals 16 residues. Germline V gene lookup returns CDR1 ENHRY and CDR2 SYGVKD. The CDR3 nucleotides are TGTGCCATCACCAAGACCGGGACACCGAACACCGGGGAGCTGTTTTTT. This sequence encodes CAITKTGTPNTGELFF.